Each of the 6 T cell receptor beta chains below was sequenced from the same sample in a study of blood T cell repertoires in COVID-19. The protocol was immunoSEQ multiplex PCR, while the TCRdb copy is restricted to in-frame clones and leaves out a portion. The top ten clones hold 5% to 7.5% of a sample with more than 65,000 clones, 75% to 85% of them seen once. The specimen sequenced was peripheral blood. These receptors all stem from a woman between 55 and 75 years old with acute or convalescent COVID-19.

This clone has a handful of counts. The chain combines TRBV9 with TRBJ2-3; 11 nucleotides agree with TRBD1. The V segment lost 4 bases and the J segment 4 bases; nucleotides outside the gene matches: 5. Germline CDR1 and CDR2: SGDLS and YYNGEE. The CDR3 totals 15 residues. The CDR3 region has the DNA TGTGCCAGCAGCCCAGGGGACAGGGGGTCAGATACGCAGTATTTT. It codes for CASSPGDRGSDTQYF.

The gene calls are TRBV18 and TRBJ1-4; 9 bases line up with TRBD1. From germline, CDR1 is KGHSH and CDR2 LQKENI. CDR3 length: 15 residues. With 5 bases clipped from V and 6 bases from J, the junction kept 7 bases outside the gene matches. The CDR3 loop is CASSRPGQGYEKLFF. The CDR3 nucleotides read TGTGCCAGCTCAAGACCGGGACAGGGTTATGAAAAACTGTTTTTT.

The V and J genes are TRBV2 and TRBJ1-4, with 7 bases matching TRBD1. Germline values: CDR1 SNHLY, CDR2 FYNNEI. The CDR3 has 12 residues. With V trimmed by 8 bases and J by 8 bases, 5 bases remained unmatched. CDR3 protein: CASRDRTEKLFF. The CDR3 DNA sequence: TGTGCCAGCCGGGACAGAACAGAAAAACTGTTTTTT.

The V and J genes are TRBV21-1 and TRBJ2-7; TRBD2 reflects the table's D call only, with no check against the DNA. TRBV21-1 is recorded as a pseudogene. CDR3 length equals 10 residues. The CDR3 nucleotides are TGTGCCAGCAGCCCCGGCGAGCAGTACTTC. Translation: CASSPGEQYF.

This sequence joins TRBV5-5 and TRBJ1-1, with D hard to call. Germline V gene data show CDR1 as SGHKS and CDR2 as YYEKEE (reference sequence). The V end lost 2 bases, the J end lost 3 bases, and 8 bases lay between the germline ends. The CDR3 length is 13 residues. The CDR3 bases are TGTGCCAGCAGCTTAGGAGCCTACACTGAAGCTTTCTTT. This translates into CASSLGAYTEAFF.

The genes are TRBV6-5 and TRBJ2-7, with 12 bases aligning to TRBD2. CDR1 and CDR2 from the germline V gene are MNHEY and SVGAGI. V lost 8 bases and J lost 7; bases outside the gene matches: 12. This CDR3 has 15 residues. The CDR3 nucleotides read TGTGCCAGCTCCGGACTAGCGGGGTCCGGGCGTGAGCAGTACTTC. Its translation is CASSGLAGSGREQYF.